One and the same sample provided the 22 T cell receptor beta chains below, sequenced in a study of T-cell reconstitution after alpha-beta-depleted transplantation in children. A TCRbeta library incorporating unique molecular identifiers was prepared. One entry per CDR3 protein, called by TCRdb with MiXCR from the PCR reads. The table shows about 420,000 distinct CDR3 sequences, with roughly 17% occurring only once. The sequencing used PBMCs, mostly from graft donor cells, collected 360 days after TCRalphabeta/CD19-depleted stem cell transplant. Receptors originate from a boy under two years old who had a stem cell transplant for Wiskott-Aldrich syndrome, so the T cells may come from the graft donor.

This clonotype was found a few times. The chain uses TRBV7-8 and TRBJ1-2, with a possible D match to TRBD1 (6 bases). This CDR3 contains 15 residues. Trimming removed 6 bases from V and 2 bases from J, with 16 bases in between. Per the germline V gene, CDR1 is SGHVS and CDR2 is FQNEAQ. CDR3: CASRRDTRGNYGYTF. The CDR3 coding sequence is TGTGCCAGCAGGCGGGACACCCGGGGAAACTATGGCTACACCTTC.

This sequence joins TRBV3-1 and TRBJ2-3, with 8 positions matching TRBD2. The ends lost 1 base at V and 2 bases at J; junction bases unmatched: 5. Germline loops: CDR1 LGHDT, CDR2 YNNKEL (reference sequence). CDR3 size: 16 residues. The CDR3 coding sequence is TGTGCCAGCAGCCAAGTGGCGGGGGGATACACAGATACGCAGTATTTT. It specifies CASSQVAGGYTDTQYF.

This clonotype was seen only a few times. The CDR3 loop reads CSARSGTQQRGEQYF. The CDR3 coding sequence is TGCAGTGCTAGATCCGGGACTCAACAGAGGGGCGAGCAGTACTTC. The V and J genes are TRBV20-1 and TRBJ2-7, with D perhaps TRBD2 (6 bases). In germline, CDR1 is DFQATT, CDR2 SNEGSKA (reference sequence). V shed 2 bases and J shed 6 bases, with 20 bases lying between them. The CDR3 has 15 amino acids.

This clonotype was recorded at least ten times. The V gene is TRBV27, the J gene TRBJ2-1, with 9 bases lining up with TRBD2. CDR3 length: 15 amino acids. With 8 bases clipped from V and 7 bases from J, the junction kept 12 bases outside the gene matches. Germline-derived CDR1 and CDR2 are MNHEY and SMNVEV (reference sequence). As DNA, the CDR3 is TGTGCCAGCCAGCCGTGGGCGGGAGGGCGGAATGAGCAGTTCTTC. Encoded protein: CASQPWAGGRNEQFF.

This chain joins TRBV5-1 and TRBJ2-5; 10 nucleotides match TRBD1. J gave up 5 bases and V 3 bases, and 7 bases lay outside the gene matches. Germline CDR1 and CDR2: SGHRS and YFSETQ. CDR3 length: 15 residues. The CDR3 spells CASSWQGQGGETQYF. The CDR3 DNA reads as TGCGCCAGCAGCTGGCAAGGACAGGGGGGCGAGACCCAGTACTTC.

This clonotype was found a few times. V usage is TRBV5-1 and J usage is TRBJ2-7; TRBD2 might be the D (5 bases). The germline gives CDR1 SGHRS, CDR2 YFSETQ. This CDR3 region has 14 residues. Deletions cut 6 bases from V and 0 bases from J, with 13 bases between. The CDR3 loop is CASTWGVGSYEQYF. DNA for the CDR3: TGCGCCAGCACCTGGGGAGTCGGCTCCTACGAGCAGTACTTC.

The J gene is TRBJ2-1, the V gene TRBV18; weak D call: TRBD1 (5 bases). V shed 2 bases and J shed 5 bases, with 10 bases lying between them. Germline V lookup: CDR1 KGHSH, CDR2 LQKENI. CDR3 length equals 14 residues. As DNA, the CDR3 is TGTGCCAGCTCACCAAGGGGCGGTAACAATGAGCAGTTCTTC. This gives the protein CASSPRGGNNEQFF.

This clonotype was counted a few times. The rearrangement joins TRBV3-1 to TRBJ2-3; the D is unclear. In germline, CDR1 is LGHDT, CDR2 YNNKEL (reference sequence). The CDR3 loop spans 13 amino acids. V was shortened by 0 bases and J by 6 bases, with 7 bases between the two germline ends. The chain's CDR3 is CASSQELWDTQYF. CDR3 DNA: TGTGCCAGCAGCCAAGAGTTGTGGGATACGCAGTATTTT.

The rearrangement uses TRBV20-1 and TRBJ1-5, with D unclear. With 5 bases removed from V and 5 bases from J, the gap between germline ends came to 10 bases. The CDR3 loop spans 12 amino acids. Germline loops: CDR1 DFQATT, CDR2 SNEGSKA (reference sequence). CDR3 protein: CSASLRDQPQHF. CDR3 DNA sequence: TGCAGTGCTTCCCTCCGAGATCAGCCCCAGCATTTT.

A note on this clonotype: A much larger clone is a single base away; this may be a read error. This chain connects TRBV13 to TRBJ2-2, with no clear D. Trimming took 2 bases from V and 4 from J, leaving 5 bases between them. Germline V gene sequence: CDR1 PRHDT, CDR2 FYEKMQ (reference sequence). The CDR3 runs to 13 residues. CDR3 sequence: CASSLWRTGELFF. The DNA for the CDR3 is TGTGCCAGCAGCTTATGGCGCACCGGGGAGCTGTTTTTT.

CDR3: CASSSEEGGTLHF. Here the CDR3 DNA reads TGTGCCAGCAGTTCGGAGGAGGGGGGCACTCTCCACTTT. The chain combines TRBV27 with TRBJ1-6; possibly TRBD1 for D (6 bases). This CDR3 contains 13 residues. Germline V CDR1 and CDR2: MNHEY, SMNVEV (reference sequence). V was cut by 4 bases and J by 16 bases, with 17 bases left in between.

This rearrangement joins TRBV2 to TRBJ2-1, with D possibly being TRBD2 (6 bases). Per the germline V gene, CDR1 is SNHLY and CDR2 is FYNNEI. V was trimmed by 6 bases and J by 2 bases, leaving 8 bases between them. This CDR3 has 13 amino acids. The CDR3 nucleotides are TGTGCCAGCAGGCGGGGCGCCTACAATGAGCAGTTCTTC. As protein: CASRRGAYNEQFF.

In its sample, this clonotype was seen many times. J is TRBJ1-1 and V is TRBV6-5, with D perhaps TRBD1 (6 bases). This CDR3 is built from 15 residues. V was cut by 3 bases and J by 1 base, with 12 bases left in between. Germline V lookup: CDR1 MNHEY, CDR2 SVGAGI. CDR3 sequence: CASSYSGHPNTEAFF. The CDR3 nucleotides are TGTGCCAGCAGTTATTCGGGACACCCGAACACTGAAGCTTTCTTT.

This clonotype showed up many times. The chain couples TRBV5-1 to TRBJ2-5; 11 bases align to TRBD2. The ends lost 1 base at V and 1 base at J; junction bases unmatched: 9. CDR3 length: 18 amino acids. CDR1 SGHRS and CDR2 YFSETQ come from the germline V gene. The CDR3 here is CASSLWALAGEFQETQYF. DNA of the CDR3: TGCGCCAGCAGCTTGTGGGCACTAGCGGGGGAATTCCAAGAGACCCAGTACTTC.

The rearrangement links TRBV7-9 to TRBJ2-7; tentatively, D is TRBD1 (6 bases). The CDR3 extends over 15 amino acids. The V and J ends lost 0 bases and 0 bases respectively, with 9 bases between them. The germline CDR1 and CDR2 sequences are SEHNR and FQNEAQ (reference sequence). The chain's CDR3 is CASSLAGTPSYEQYF. In nucleotides, the CDR3 is TGTGCCAGCAGCTTAGCCGGGACACCCTCCTACGAGCAGTACTTC.

The V gene is TRBV11-2, the J gene TRBJ2-7; D unresolved. The V end lost 3 bases, the J end lost 3 bases, and 12 bases lay between the germline ends. The CDR3 contains 14 residues. Germline CDR1 is SGHAT and CDR2 is FQNNGV. CDR3 DNA: TGTGCCAGCAGCTTCTACTTAACCCACTACGAGCAGTACTTC. This gives the protein CASSFYLTHYEQYF.

This clonotype showed up many times. The V gene is TRBV6-4, the J gene TRBJ2-1, with D hard to call. Germline CDR1 and CDR2: MRHNA and SNTAGT. The CDR3 length is 14 residues. Trimming removed 2 bases from V and 0 bases from J, with 5 bases in between. The CDR3 bases are TGTGCCAGCAGTGACCGGAGCTCCTACAATGAGCAGTTCTTC. Translating it yields CASSDRSSYNEQFF.

V is TRBV3-1 and J is TRBJ2-5, with 8 positions matching TRBD2. Germline V gives CDR1 LGHDT, CDR2 YNNKEL (reference sequence). CDR3 length: 15 residues. The J segment lost 9 bases and the V segment lost 2 bases, leaving 11 bases of the junction unmatched. The CDR3 sequence is CASSQRTGGAGAQYF. As DNA, the CDR3 is TGTGCCAGCAGCCAACGTACCGGGGGGGCCGGGGCCCAGTACTTC.

This clonotype was seen more than once but under ten times. The chain recombines TRBV10-3 with TRBJ1-2; TRBD1 aligns across 10 bases. Unmatched junction bases numbered 5, after V lost 9 bases and J lost 4 bases. This CDR3 region has 13 residues. Germline CDR1 and CDR2: ENHRY and SYGVKD. CDR3 coding DNA: TGTGCCATGGGACAGGGGCCCCTCTATGGCTACACCTTC. Amino acid sequence: CAMGQGPLYGYTF.

The CDR3 DNA reads TGCAGTGCTAGAGATGTGGGGAGAATGAACACTGAAGCTTTCTTT. Translation: CSARDVGRMNTEAFF. This chain links TRBV20-1 with TRBJ1-1; D is uncertain. The CDR3 spans 15 residues. Germline assignment: CDR1 DFQATT and CDR2 SNEGSKA (reference sequence). The V gene lost 0 bases and the J gene lost 0 bases, with 11 bases spanning the gap.

V gene TRBV12-3 or TRBV12-4 combines with J gene TRBJ2-1; 7 nucleotides match TRBD2. The CDR3 loop spans 15 amino acids. V lost 7 bases, J lost 9 bases, and 15 bases stayed unmatched. In DNA, the CDR3 is TGTGCCAGCAACCCTAGACTAGCAGGGCGCGGTGAGCAGTTCTTC. Protein: CASNPRLAGRGEQFF.

Many counts were recorded for this clonotype. The chain couples TRBV9 to TRBJ2-7; no clear D. The CDR3 sequence is 11 residues long. V dropped 0 bases and J dropped 6 bases, with 4 bases sitting between them. Germline CDR1 reads SGDLS; CDR2 reads YYNGEE. The CDR3 sequence: CASSVAGEQYF. The DNA for the CDR3 is TGTGCCAGCAGCGTAGCAGGCGAGCAGTACTTC.